One sample yielded the 16 T cell receptor beta chains listed below, sequenced in a study of T cell responses to AZD1222 COVID-19 vaccine. Clones were sequenced by immunoSEQ multiplex PCR, and TCRdb holds only the in-frame ones, with some missing. The sample lists over 100,000 clones; more than 75% were seen once. The material was peripheral blood, obtained 28 days after the second AZD1222 dose. The receptors were sampled from an adult who received the AZD1222 COVID-19 vaccine.

The chain's CDR3 is CASSSGRATGELFF. CDR3 sequence (DNA): TGTGCCAGCAGTAGCGGGAGGGCCACCGGGGAGCTGTTTTTT. The chain couples TRBV6-5 to TRBJ2-2; TRBD2 aligns across 10 bases. V shed 5 bases, J shed 4 bases, and the junction held 1 base outside the gene matches. The CDR3 is made up of 14 amino acids. Germline CDR1 is MNHEY and CDR2 is SVGAGI.

The J gene is TRBJ1-6, the V gene TRBV28; no firm D call. V lost 3 bases and J 5 bases, leaving 23 bases between the germline ends. The CDR3 contains 19 residues. Germline loops: CDR1 MDHEN, CDR2 SYDVKM. In DNA, the CDR3 is TGTGCCAGCAGTTTGGAAGACACTAAGTCCCTGGGCGATAATTCACCCCTCCACTTT. Protein sequence: CASSLEDTKSLGDNSPLHF.

The rearrangement joins TRBV19 to TRBJ1-6; D is perhaps TRBD1 (6 bases). From germline, CDR1 is LNHDA and CDR2 SQIVND (reference sequence). This CDR3 region has 17 residues. V shed 2 bases and J shed 6 bases, with 17 bases lying between them. CDR3 bases: TGTGCCAGTAGTATATCCACCAGGGGACGGTTTAATTCACCCCTCCACTTT. This gives the protein CASSISTRGRFNSPLHF.

This clone was counted ten times or more. The V gene is TRBV6-4, the J gene TRBJ2-2; D is perhaps TRBD1 or TRBD2 (5 bases each). This CDR3 has 13 residues. Germline-derived CDR1 and CDR2 are MRHNA and SNTAGT. The ends were cut back, 3 bases at V and 3 bases at J, with 5 bases in the middle. The CDR3 nucleotides read TGTGCCAGCAGTGAGGGGGACACCGGGGAGCTGTTTTTT. Its translation is CASSEGDTGELFF.

This clone appeared once. This sequence joins TRBV23-1 and TRBJ2-5; 9 nucleotides align to TRBD1. TRBV23-1 is identified as an open reading frame with a role that is uncertain. With V trimmed by 1 base and J by 3 bases, 3 bases remained unmatched. The CDR3 extends over 15 amino acids. CDR3 in DNA: TGCGCCAGCAGTCAATTGGGGACAGGGAAAGAGACCCAGTACTTC. The encoded protein is CASSQLGTGKETQYF.

The V and J genes are TRBV23-1 and TRBJ2-2, with 12 bases aligning to TRBD1. TRBV23-1 falls under the ORF class, with uncertain function. J was trimmed by 6 bases and V by 3 bases; bases with no gene match: 11. This CDR3 is 18 amino acids long. This CDR3 reads CASSHPGQGAGNAGELFF. The CDR3 bases are TGCGCCAGCAGTCATCCGGGACAGGGGGCGGGAAACGCCGGGGAGCTGTTTTTT.

This clone was seen a single time. This chain links TRBV5-1 with TRBJ1-2; no clear D. Deletions cut 0 bases from V and 4 bases from J, with 10 bases between. CDR1 and CDR2 from the germline V gene are SGHRS and YFSETQ. The CDR3 extends over 14 amino acids. The CDR3 loop reads CASSLEDNVYGYTF. Written as DNA, the CDR3 is TGCGCCAGCAGCTTGGAAGATAACGTCTATGGCTACACCTTC.

This chain connects TRBV5-1 to TRBJ1-2; D is unresolved. Germline assignment: CDR1 SGHRS and CDR2 YFSETQ. The CDR3 length is 15 residues. Trimming removed 0 bases at V and 2 bases at J, with 11 bases between. The CDR3 is CASSLGGNRNYGYTF. The CDR3 region has the DNA TGCGCCAGCAGCTTGGGTGGGAATCGAAACTATGGCTACACCTTC. The full variable domain, rest sourced from reference TRBV5-1 and TRBJ1-2, is KAGVTQTPRYLIKTRGQQVTLSCSPISGHRSVSWYQQTPGQGLQFLFEYFSETQRNKGNFPGRFSGRQFSNSRSEMNVSTLELGDSALYLCASSLGGNRNYGYTFGSGTRLTVV.

This chain connects TRBV7-9 to TRBJ2-7; 7 positions match TRBD1. This CDR3 spans 14 amino acids. V was pared by 2 bases and J by 7 bases, with 8 bases of the junction left unmatched. Germline V gene sequence: CDR1 SEHNR, CDR2 FQNEAQ (reference sequence). In DNA, the CDR3 is TGTGCCAGCAGCTTATCCGGGACAGTAGTAGAGCAGTACTTC. Its protein is CASSLSGTVVEQYF.

The chain recombines TRBV4-1 with TRBJ1-4; no clear D gene. CDR3 length: 16 residues. CDR1 and CDR2 from the germline V gene are MGHRA and YSYEKL. Deletions cut 4 bases from V and 0 bases from J, with 12 bases between. The CDR3 DNA reads TGCGCCAGCAGCCTCCGGACCGTCTCAACTAATGAAAAACTGTTTTTT. This codes for CASSLRTVSTNEKLFF.

V usage is TRBV18 and J usage is TRBJ2-7; TRBD1 might be the D (6 bases). Trimming removed 3 bases from V and 6 bases from J, with 15 bases in between. There are 14 residues in the CDR3. Germline-derived CDR1 and CDR2 are KGHSH and LQKENI. CDR3 sequence (DNA): TGTGCCAGCTCACCCTCGCAGGGGCTAGCCGAGCAGTACTTC. It is translated as CASSPSQGLAEQYF.

The chain links TRBV4-2 to TRBJ2-7; possibly TRBD1 for D (6 bases). From germline, CDR1 is LGHNA and CDR2 YNFKEQ. V lost 0 bases and J 2 bases, leaving 14 bases between the germline ends. CDR3 size: 16 residues. CDR3 sequence: CASSQDDRTAAYEQYF. For the CDR3, the DNA is TGTGCCAGCAGCCAAGACGATAGGACAGCCGCCTACGAGCAGTACTTC.

This chain uses TRBV29-1 with TRBJ2-2; unclear D gene. Germline V gene sequence: CDR1 SQVTM, CDR2 ANQGSEA. With 7 bases removed from V and 3 bases from J, the gap between germline ends came to 9 bases. The CDR3 runs 12 residues. The CDR3 region has the DNA TGCAGCGCTTCGGCTGACACCGGGGAGCTGTTTTTT. Residues: CSASADTGELFF.

The chain has TRBV6-5 and TRBJ1-1; D gene unclear. Deletions cut 5 bases from V and 0 bases from J, with 7 bases between. The CDR3 runs 13 residues. Germline V CDR1 and CDR2: MNHEY, SVGAGI. The CDR3 bases are TGTGCCAGCAGTCCCCCGATGAACACTGAAGCTTTCTTT. Protein sequence: CASSPPMNTEAFF.

The J gene is TRBJ2-7, the V gene TRBV6-1, with D perhaps TRBD1 (5 bases). The CDR3 is 12 amino acids. V gave up 1 base and J gave up 9 bases, with 10 bases separating them. Germline V gene data show CDR1 as MNHNS and CDR2 as SASEGT. The CDR3 protein is CASSEGAQGQYF. The CDR3 DNA reads TGTGCCAGCAGTGAAGGGGCCCAGGGGCAGTACTTC.

The rearrangement joins TRBV28 to TRBJ2-7; 7 bases are shared with TRBD2. Germline V gene data show CDR1 as MDHEN and CDR2 as SYDVKM. The CDR3 runs to 15 residues. The trim removed 3 bases at V and 7 bases at J, leaving 12 bases unmatched. CDR3 DNA sequence: TGTGCCAGCAGTTTCTTGGGAGAGGCGCGGGGGGAGCAGTACTTC. Protein: CASSFLGEARGEQYF. Variable domain in full (rest from reference TRBV28 and TRBJ2-7): DVKVTQSSRYLVKRTGEKVFLECVQDMDHENMFWYRQDPGLGLRLIYFSYDVKMKEKGDIPEGYSVSREKKERFSLILESASTNQTSMYLCASSFLGEARGEQYFGPGTRLTVT.